The clone carrying this T cell receptor (beta chain) is a singleton in its sample. This entry belongs to a study of blood T cell repertoires in COVID-19. The wider study: Specimens from acute and convalescent COVID-19 originated in the United States, Italy and Spain.

Source study methods: Amplification of reference gene primers was used by the study to estimate nucleated cell counts. The repertoire was sequenced with immunoSEQ multiplex PCR; TCRdb's copy has only in-frame clones and lacks some. For V, J and clone size, that table is used; D and trimming come from the DNA. The table includes 300,000 to 350,000 clones, 90% detected once. The CDR3 is 17 residues long. Germline CDR1 and CDR2: LNHNV and YYDKDF (reference sequence). The V segment lost 0 bases and the J segment 10 bases; nucleotides outside the gene matches: 11. The receptor's source is a woman aged 40 to 55 with COVID-19, enrolled during active disease. The V and J genes are TRBV15 and TRBJ2-1; 11 positions match TRBD2. What was sequenced was peripheral blood. CDR3 residues: CATSRDILAGGQAEQFF. CDR3 nucleotides: TGTGCCACCAGCAGAGATATCCTAGCGGGGGGCCAGGCAGAGCAGTTCTTC.